These 21 T cell receptor beta chains were sequenced from one sample in a study of blood T cell repertoires in COVID-19. Sequencing was performed with immunoSEQ multiplex PCR; in TCRdb, only in-frame clones are kept and a portion is missing. The table shows over 70,000 clones, with about 80% occurring only once. Sequenced: peripheral blood. The receptors stem from a human donor in a cohort sampled during active COVID-19.

The rearrangement uses TRBV28 and TRBJ2-3; 7 nucleotides line up with TRBD1. V lost 3 bases to trimming and J lost 4 bases; unmatched junction nucleotides: 13. This CDR3 contains 17 residues. Germline lookup yields CDR1 MDHEN and CDR2 SYDVKM. The CDR3 is CASSFWVKGAMADTQYF. The DNA of the CDR3 is TGTGCCAGCAGTTTTTGGGTGAAGGGGGCTATGGCAGATACGCAGTATTTT.

This clone came up once. The V call is TRBV12-3 or TRBV12-4, the J call TRBJ2-7, with 7 bases that match TRBD2. The CDR3 has 13 residues. J lost 6 bases, V lost 3 bases, and 5 bases had no gene match. Written as DNA, the CDR3 is TGTGCCAGCAGTTTTGCGGGAGACCTCGAGCAGTACTTC. This encodes CASSFAGDLEQYF.

The V call is TRBV21-1, the J call TRBJ1-2. TRBV21-1 is shown as a pseudogene. This CDR3 has 14 amino acids. CDR3 in DNA: TGTGCCAGAAGTAACATTGAGGTTAACTATGGCTACACCTTC. Its protein is CARSNIEVNYGYTF.

The chain carries TRBV11-1 and TRBJ1-4, with D unresolved. The V end was cut by 5 bases, the J end by 0 bases, with 7 bases between. CDR3 size: 14 residues. Germline V lookup: CDR1 SGHAT, CDR2 FQDESV (reference sequence). The CDR3 loop reads CASSRRATNEKLFF. CDR3 nucleotides: TGTGCCAGCAGCCGGCGGGCAACTAATGAAAAACTGTTTTTT.

The chain has TRBV4-3 and TRBJ2-1; 9 nucleotides agree with TRBD2. Trimming took 0 bases from V and 7 from J; bases not matched to a gene: 7. The CDR3 is made up of 16 amino acids. The germline CDR1 and CDR2 sequences are LGHNA and YSLEER. The CDR3 spells CASSQDRLAGTNEQFF. The CDR3 bases are TGCGCCAGCAGCCAAGATAGGCTAGCGGGAACAAATGAGCAGTTCTTC.

This chain links TRBV4-3 with TRBJ1-6, with a weak D call TRBD1 (6 bases). The ends were cut back, 4 bases at V and 8 bases at J, with 15 bases in the middle. The CDR3 runs to 15 residues. Germline V gives CDR1 LGHNA, CDR2 YSLEER. The CDR3 sequence is CASSLQGGGYSPLHF. CDR3 sequence (DNA): TGCGCCAGCAGCCTCCAAGGGGGGGGTTATTCACCCCTCCACTTT.

V and J are TRBV19 and TRBJ2-1; D possibly corresponds to TRBD2 (5 bases). The V end was cut by 3 bases, the J end by 9 bases, with 12 bases between. Germline CDR1 reads LNHDA; CDR2 reads SQIVND (reference sequence). This CDR3 has 13 amino acids. This CDR3 is CASSMNGVIEQFF. Written as DNA, the CDR3 is TGTGCCAGTAGTATGAACGGGGTCATTGAGCAGTTCTTC.

This chain connects TRBV27 to TRBJ2-7, with D maybe TRBD2 (6 bases). Trimming left V 8 bases short and J 0 bases short, with 11 bases between. This CDR3 region has 13 residues. Germline V CDR1 and CDR2: MNHEY, SMNVEV (reference sequence). This chain's CDR3 is CASGNSGSYEQYF. The CDR3, as DNA: TGTGCCAGCGGTAATAGCGGCTCCTACGAGCAGTACTTC.

The V and J genes are TRBV29-1 and TRBJ2-1; 13 bases fit TRBD2. V lost 2 bases and J lost 1; bases outside the gene matches: 5. This CDR3 comprises 17 residues. Germline V gene data show CDR1 as SQVTM and CDR2 as ANQGSEA. The CDR3 DNA sequence: TGCAGCGTTGAAAAACTAGCGGGAGGGATATCCTACAATGAGCAGTTCTTC. This sequence encodes CSVEKLAGGISYNEQFF.

This clone has only a few counts. The chain recombines TRBV2 with TRBJ2-5, with 12 bases aligning to TRBD1. The CDR3 runs to 17 residues. V shed 0 bases, J shed 5 bases, and the junction held 7 bases outside the gene matches. Germline V gene sequence: CDR1 SNHLY, CDR2 FYNNEI. Here the CDR3 reads CASSEAPGQGARETQYF. In nucleotides, the CDR3 is TGTGCCAGCAGTGAAGCCCCGGGACAGGGGGCACGGGAGACCCAGTACTTC.

This clone was seen only once. J is TRBJ2-1 and V is TRBV9, with TRBD2 matching 10 bases. Trimming removed 4 bases from V and 5 bases from J; junction bases left unmatched: 9. Germline V CDR1 and CDR2: SGDLS, YYNGEE. This CDR3 comprises 16 residues. Written as DNA, the CDR3 is TGTGCCAGCAGCACCCCGGGACTAGCGAGTAACAATGAGCAGTTCTTC. Amino acids: CASSTPGLASNNEQFF.

The chain carries TRBV5-8 and TRBJ2-3; 9 bases are shared with TRBD2. In germline, CDR1 is SGHTS, CDR2 YDEGEE. The CDR3 spans 16 residues. J gave up 0 bases and V 1 base, and 3 bases lay outside the gene matches. The CDR3 spells CASSLFSGGSTDTQYF. For the CDR3, the DNA is TGTGCCAGCAGCTTGTTTAGCGGGGGAAGCACAGATACGCAGTATTTT.

The table lists this clone with a count of one. The chain combines TRBV21-1 with TRBJ1-1. TRBV21-1 is given as a pseudogene. The CDR3 contains 11 residues. CDR3 bases: TGTGCCAGCAGCAAGGAGGGGAAAGCTTTCTTT. It is translated as CASSKEGKAFF.

This clone was recorded at least ten times. One end of the junction varies from germline; a read error may be responsible. The chain couples TRBV28 to TRBJ2-4; tentatively, D is TRBD2 (5 bases). CDR1 is MDHEN, CDR2 SYDVKM, per germline. The CDR3 loop spans 14 amino acids. The CDR3 is CASSSSLEGDSPGF. In DNA, the CDR3 is TGTGCCAGCAGTTCGTCCCTTGAGGGTGACTCCCCGGGGTTC.

The V call is TRBV6-2 or TRBV6-3, the J call TRBJ2-1, with 11 positions matching TRBD2. The J segment lost 9 bases and the V segment lost 4 bases, leaving 11 bases of the junction unmatched. CDR3 size: 16 residues. The germline V gene has CDR1 MNHEY and CDR2 SVGEGT. The CDR3 spells CASSWPGGLAVGEQFF. The CDR3 coding sequence is TGTGCCAGCAGTTGGCCCGGGGGACTAGCGGTAGGTGAGCAGTTCTTC.

This chain connects TRBV9 to TRBJ2-7; TRBD2 matches at 8 bases. J was trimmed by 1 base and V by 0 bases; bases with no gene match: 9. The CDR3 runs to 17 residues. Looked up from germline, CDR1 is SGDLS and CDR2 is YYNGEE. The CDR3, as DNA: TGTGCCAGCAGCGTAGGACTAGCGCGAGATGTATCCTACGAGCAGTACTTC. Translating it yields CASSVGLARDVSYEQYF.

The gene calls are TRBV6-1 and TRBJ1-2; 9 bases agree with TRBD1. The V and J ends lost 1 base and 12 bases, in that order; junction bases with no gene match: 9. Germline CDR1 MNHNS, CDR2 SASEGT. The CDR3 contains 14 residues. The CDR3 region is CASSEGYRGRMDTF. Here the CDR3 DNA reads TGTGCCAGCAGTGAAGGATACAGGGGGCGCATGGACACCTTC.

This rearrangement joins TRBV5-1 to TRBJ2-1; 9 positions match TRBD2. Germline-derived CDR1 and CDR2 are SGHRS and YFSETQ. CDR3 length: 16 amino acids. Germline trimming cut 2 bases from V and 2 bases from J; bases unmatched to any gene: 5. The CDR3 DNA is TGCGCCAGCAGCTTACCTAGCGGGGCAACCTACAATGAGCAGTTCTTC. As protein: CASSLPSGATYNEQFF.

The gene calls are TRBV5-6 and TRBJ2-1; perhaps TRBD1 as D (6 bases). The length of the CDR3 is 13 residues. CDR1 and CDR2 (germline): SGHDT, YYEEEE. With 1 base removed from V and 8 bases from J, the gap between germline ends came to 10 bases. The DNA of the CDR3 is TGTGCCAGCAGCTTGACAGGGAAGTATGAGCAGTTCTTC. Translation gives CASSLTGKYEQFF. The full variable domain, with the rest looked up from reference TRBV5-6 and TRBJ2-1, is DAGVTQSPTHLIKTRGQQVTLRCSPKSGHDTVSWYQQALGQGPQFIFQYYEEEERQRGNFPDRFSGHQFPNYSSELNVNALLLGDSALYLCASSLTGKYEQFFGPGTRLTVL.

This chain joins TRBV10-3 and TRBJ2-5, with TRBD1 as a possible D gene (5 bases). Germline assignment: CDR1 ENHRY and CDR2 SYGVKD. V was clipped by 6 bases and J by 2 bases, with 10 bases between them. CDR3 size: 13 residues. CDR3 sequence reads: CAISLTVQETQYF. In nucleotides, the CDR3 is TGTGCCATCAGCCTGACAGTTCAAGAGACCCAGTACTTC.

The J gene is TRBJ2-1, the V gene TRBV7-3; D is possibly TRBD1 (6 bases). Trimming stripped 5 bases from V and 6 bases from J, with 17 bases between. Per the germline V gene, CDR1 is SGHTA and CDR2 is FQGTGA. The CDR3 loop spans 15 amino acids. CDR3 bases: TGTGCCAGCAGCCACCTCGACAGGCCCCGCAATGAGCAGTTCTTC. Protein: CASSHLDRPRNEQFF.